The clone carrying this T cell receptor beta chain was counted at least ten times. Amplification of TCR beta CDR3 regions used RNA as the template. During a first-round RT-PCR of the TCR CDR3, the HTBI primer set was used. TCRdb passed the multiplex PCR reads through MiXCR, listing each CDR3 protein once. This repertoire shows some 300,000 distinct CDR3 sequences, about 15% found once; its top ten account for roughly 33%. The CDR3 sequence is 15 residues long. The V end lost 4 bases, the J end lost 5 bases, and 17 bases lay between the germline ends. CDR1 is DFQATT, CDR2 SNEGSKA, per germline (reference sequence). This sample stems from a study of T cells in Graves' hyperthyroidism and ophthalmopathy.

The receptor comes from a man under 40 with Graves' hyperthyroidism. V and J are TRBV20-1 and TRBJ2-2; TRBD2 might be the D (6 bases). Sample: blood. This CDR3 is CSATAAGYSTGELFF. The CDR3 region has the DNA TGCAGTGCTACTGCAGCGGGCTATAGTACCGGGGAGCTGTTTTTT.